The 20 T cell receptor beta chains presented below share a single source sample, sequenced in a study of response to subunit inactivated influenza vaccine (dated by TCRdb to the late 2010s). The receptor library was made with RT-PCR. Reads for this sample came from an Illumina HiSeq 2500. In TCRdb, the public reads were trimmed at Q25 with fastp and aligned with MiXCR, with productive beta chains retained. Under each unique CDR3 protein, matching rows form one entry showing the most common genes and DNA. This sample has 800,000 or so distinct CDR3 sequences in its table, and around 20% of those were observed once. The ten largest clones take up about 10% of the sample. The starting material was PBMCs from blood, obtained about 5 days after vaccination. All receptors derive from a man aged 45 to 65 who received an inactivated influenza vaccine. Donor details come from another sample of the same person, matched by shared clones.

This clonotype was counted at least ten times. The chain carries TRBV25-1 and TRBJ1-4; D not resolved. CDR3 length: 13 amino acids. V lost 4 bases and J 7 bases, leaving 10 bases between the germline ends. CDR1 is MGHDK and CDR2 is SYGVNS in the germline V gene. The CDR3 is CASSAAGSEKLFF. CDR3 DNA sequence: TGTGCCAGCAGTGCCGCGGGGAGTGAAAAACTGTTTTTT.

The J gene is TRBJ2-1, the V gene TRBV28, with 8 bases identical to TRBD2. This CDR3 comprises 15 residues. The trim removed 5 bases at V and 10 bases at J, leaving 13 bases unmatched. Looked up from germline, CDR1 is MDHEN and CDR2 is SYDVKM. The chain's CDR3 is CASSLIAGPPFEQFF. The CDR3 nucleotides are TGTGCCAGCAGTCTCATAGCGGGACCCCCTTTCGAGCAGTTCTTC.

This clonotype was detected ten times or more. The chain carries TRBV6-2 or TRBV6-3 and TRBJ2-1; 8 bases are a match to TRBD1. The CDR3 contains 13 residues. Germline assignment: CDR1 MNHEY and CDR2 SVGEGT. V shed 2 bases and J 10 bases; nucleotides not matched to a gene: 4. The CDR3 here is CASSYDRGGEQFF. The CDR3 nucleotides read TGTGCCAGCAGTTACGACAGGGGTGGAGAGCAGTTCTTC.

This clonotype was observed a handful of times. The V and J genes are TRBV28 and TRBJ1-2; the match to TRBD1 covers 7 bases. CDR1 MDHEN and CDR2 SYDVKM come from the germline V gene. This CDR3 spans 15 amino acids. The V gene end was trimmed by 6 bases and the J gene end by 2 bases; junction bases not matched to a gene: 9. CDR3 in amino acids: CASRSGTVANYGYTF. The CDR3 DNA reads as TGTGCCAGCAGGAGCGGGACAGTAGCAAACTATGGCTACACCTTC.

This chain uses TRBV6-2 or TRBV6-3 with TRBJ2-2; 8 bases are a match to TRBD1. The CDR3 spans 15 residues. With 5 bases clipped from V and 4 bases from J, the junction kept 6 bases outside the gene matches. The germline CDR1 and CDR2 sequences are MNHEY and SVGEGT. CDR3 loop: CASSKIQGVTGELFF. CDR3 sequence (DNA): TGTGCCAGCAGTAAGATACAGGGGGTCACCGGGGAGCTGTTTTTT.

This clonotype has more than one count but fewer than ten. The chain employs TRBV27 and TRBJ2-6; D unclear. The CDR3 runs to 14 residues. Germline values: CDR1 MNHEY, CDR2 SMNVEV (reference sequence). The V end was cut by 6 bases, the J end by 0 bases, with 6 bases between. The CDR3 loop reads CASRQVSGANVLTF. CDR3 sequence (DNA): TGTGCCAGCAGGCAGGTCTCTGGGGCCAACGTCCTGACTTTC.

This chain uses TRBV20-1 with TRBJ1-2, with 8 bases that match TRBD1. CDR1 and CDR2 (germline): DFQATT, SNEGSKA (reference sequence). This CDR3 contains 13 residues. CDR3 nucleotide sequence: TGCGGATGCTCAGGGGGCGCCGCCTATGGCTACACCTTC. It translates to CGCSGGAAYGYTF.

A word on this clonotype: An end of the junction differs from the germline gene, which may be a read error. The chain joins TRBV7-7 to TRBJ2-7, with D unclear. The germline CDR1 and CDR2 sequences are SSHAT and FNYEAQ (reference sequence). This CDR3 region has 13 residues. CDR3 in amino acids: CASSQSDSYEQYF. For the CDR3, the DNA is TGTGCTAGCAGTCAGAGCGACTCCTACGAGCAGTACTTC.

The chain carries TRBV29-1 and TRBJ2-3; 8 bases are shared with TRBD1. V shed 1 base and J 5 bases; nucleotides not matched to a gene: 5. The CDR3 extends over 14 amino acids. The germline V gene encodes CDR1 SQVTM and CDR2 ANQGSEA. CDR3 region: CSVEATGVGDTQYF. In DNA, the CDR3 is TGCAGCGTTGAAGCGACAGGGGTTGGAGATACGCAGTATTTT.

This clonotype was recorded once. The chain joins TRBV3-1 to TRBJ2-6; D is ambiguous. Trimming took 0 bases from V and 3 from J, leaving 9 bases between them. The CDR3 runs to 16 residues. Germline CDR1 reads LGHDT; CDR2 reads YNNKEL (reference sequence). CDR3 sequence reads: CASSQDRGVGANVLTF. CDR3 in DNA: TGTGCCAGCAGCCAAGATCGTGGAGTTGGGGCCAACGTCCTGACTTTC.

The chain employs TRBV6-2 or TRBV6-3 and TRBJ2-1; D not certain. Germline lookup yields CDR1 MNHEY and CDR2 SVGEGT. V was clipped by 0 bases and J by 4 bases, with 4 bases between them. The CDR3 loop spans 13 amino acids. CDR3 sequence (DNA): TGTGCCAGCAGTTACTCCCTGTACAATGAGCAGTTCTTC. Translating gives CASSYSLYNEQFF.

This chain joins TRBV9 and TRBJ2-7, with 7 positions matching TRBD1. There are 15 residues in the CDR3. After removal of 4 bases from V and 1 base from J, the junction contained 8 bases not matched to a gene. Germline loops: CDR1 SGDLS, CDR2 YYNGEE. The CDR3 sequence: CASSHYGTASYEQYF. In nucleotides, the CDR3 is TGTGCCAGCAGCCACTACGGGACAGCTTCCTACGAGCAGTACTTC.

This clonotype was detected only a few times. The gene calls are TRBV7-3 and TRBJ2-1, with TRBD2 matching over 8 bases. The V segment lost 3 bases and the J segment 6 bases; nucleotides outside the gene matches: 4. Germline V lookup: CDR1 SGHTA, CDR2 FQGTGA. The CDR3 has 14 amino acids. CDR3 nucleotide sequence: TGTGCCAGCAGCTTCGGGACTAGGGCCAATGAGCAGTTCTTC. Translation: CASSFGTRANEQFF.

This clonotype was observed a few times. This chain links TRBV12-3 or TRBV12-4 with TRBJ1-6; a possible D gene is TRBD1 (5 bases). CDR3 length: 16 residues. The ends were cut back, 6 bases at V and 6 bases at J, with 18 bases in the middle. The CDR3 bases are TGTGCCAGCAGCCCCCAGACGGGACTGCTTAATTCACCCCTCCACTTT. Translated, it gives CASSPQTGLLNSPLHF.

V usage is TRBV20-1 and J usage is TRBJ2-1; no clear D. V was shortened by 0 bases and J by 4 bases, with 13 bases between the two germline ends. Germline-derived CDR1 and CDR2 are DFQATT and SNEGSKA (reference sequence). The CDR3 is 15 amino acids. CDR3 region: CSARDFVGSYNEQFF. For the CDR3, the DNA is TGCAGTGCTAGAGATTTTGTAGGGTCTTACAATGAGCAGTTCTTC.

The chain uses TRBV27 and TRBJ2-5; 8 positions agree with TRBD1. This CDR3 is built from 15 residues. Germline V gene lookup returns CDR1 MNHEY and CDR2 SMNVEV (reference sequence). Unmatched junction bases numbered 12, after V lost 5 bases and J lost 7 bases. The CDR3 here is CASSPPGAGGVTQYF. The DNA for the CDR3 is TGTGCCAGCAGTCCTCCGGGGGCAGGGGGCGTGACCCAGTACTTC.

The V and J genes are TRBV5-1 and TRBJ2-2, with D possibly being TRBD1 (6 bases). This CDR3 has 14 residues. V was cut by 3 bases and J by 6 bases, with 12 bases left in between. The V gene's germline CDR1 is SGHRS and CDR2 YFSETQ. CDR3 in amino acids: CASSWPRQAGELFF. For the CDR3, the DNA is TGCGCCAGCAGCTGGCCCCGACAGGCCGGGGAGCTGTTTTTT.

In this sample, this clonotype turned up a few times. The chain carries TRBV10-3 and TRBJ2-1; TRBD2 matches 8 bases. Losses at the gene ends were 11 bases for V and 4 bases for J; bases not matched to a gene: 10. The CDR3 contains 14 residues. Germline V lookup: CDR1 ENHRY, CDR2 SYGVKD. The CDR3 nucleotides read TGTGCCGCCAGGATGACTAGCGAATACAATGAGCAGTTCTTC. Translating gives CAARMTSEYNEQFF.

The rearrangement links TRBV5-1 to TRBJ1-1, with D hard to call. The V end was cut by 5 bases, the J end by 0 bases, with 11 bases between. The CDR3 consists of 14 residues. Per the germline V gene, CDR1 is SGHRS and CDR2 is YFSETQ. As DNA, the CDR3 is TGCGCCAGCAGTAAGAACTATTTGAACACTGAAGCTTTCTTT. It yields the protein CASSKNYLNTEAFF.

The chain combines TRBV29-1 with TRBJ2-7, with 11 bases lining up with TRBD2. CDR1 is SQVTM, CDR2 ANQGSEA, per germline. The J segment lost 6 bases and the V segment lost 0 bases, leaving 10 bases of the junction unmatched. This CDR3 is built from 16 residues. The CDR3 DNA follows: TGCAGCGTTGAAGATTCCACTAGGCTAGCGGGAGGCGAGCAGTACTTC. The encoded protein is CSVEDSTRLAGGEQYF.